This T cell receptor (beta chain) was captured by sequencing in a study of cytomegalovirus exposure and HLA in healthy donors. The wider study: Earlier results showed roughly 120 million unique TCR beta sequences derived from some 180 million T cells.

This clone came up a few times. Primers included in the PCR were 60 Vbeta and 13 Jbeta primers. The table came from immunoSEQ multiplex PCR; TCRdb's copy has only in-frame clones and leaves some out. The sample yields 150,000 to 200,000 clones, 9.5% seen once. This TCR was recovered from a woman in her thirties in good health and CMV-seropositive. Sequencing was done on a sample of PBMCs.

CDR3 residues: CASSSGPGDQPQHF. The CDR3 DNA is TGTGCCAGCAGCTCGGGGCCGGGAGATCAGCCCCAGCATTTT. V is TRBV2 and J is TRBJ1-5, with D possibly being TRBD1 (5 bases). The germline V and J ends were trimmed by 6 bases and 5 bases, with 14 bases remaining between them. Germline CDR1 and CDR2: SNHLY and FYNNEI. This CDR3 is built from 14 residues.